This T cell receptor beta chain derives from a study of OX40 agonist ivuxolimab in advanced cancers. In the study overall: Clinicians treated patients with ivuxolimab, an agonistic anti-OX40 (CD134) antibody. Study-level results: Compared with CD4+, CD8+ T cells on average had more expanded clones. With doses of 0.1 to 3.0 mg/kg, CD4+ and CD8+ blood T cells had undergone clonal expansion by week 6. Expansion of clones was among the lowest in partial responders at 0.1-3.0 mg/kg.

TCRdb keeps only in-frame clones here, not all; method: immunoSEQ multiplex PCR. The data show 96,000 or so clones, approximately 80% seen once. A note on this clone: Antigen unknown.

The V and J ends lost 6 bases and 3 bases respectively, with 12 bases between them. The CDR3 totals 14 residues. This sample comprised CD4+ or CD8+ T cells sorted from blood, obtained in a trial of the OX40 agonist ivuxolimab. This rearrangement joins TRBV6-7 to TRBJ2-1, with D perhaps TRBD2 (6 bases). TRBV6-7 is given ORF status, its function remaining uncertain. The clonotype originates from an adult with an advanced solid tumor such as melanoma, head and neck, liver or kidney cancer. The CDR3 sequence is CASSLSGIYNEQFF. DNA for the CDR3: TGTGCCAGCAGCCTTAGCGGAATCTACAATGAGCAGTTCTTC.